Only a few counts were recorded for the clone carrying this T cell receptor beta chain. The antigen is undetermined. TCRdb ran MiXCR on the reads and lists one entry per CDR3 protein. The sample yields roughly 720,000 distinct CDR3 sequences, roughly 36% seen once. The sample comes from a study of T cell repertoires in cytomegalovirus infection. Study-level information: Indicated by public TCR beta signatures were CMV infection and matching HLA type.

From germline, CDR1 is SEHNR and CDR2 FQNEAQ (reference sequence). The germline V and J ends were trimmed by 5 bases and 8 bases, with 18 bases remaining between them. The length of the CDR3 is 15 residues. Study observations and caveats: It was HLA-C-restricted CMV-specific TCR beta clonotypes that dominated the response ex vivo. Public TCR beta family frequency separated CMV-and-HLA carriers, including in an independent cohort.

The V gene is TRBV7-9, the J gene TRBJ1-4; TRBD1 might be the D (6 bases). The sample comprised PBMCs. This clonotype originated in a human donor in good health (CMV status not recorded). Some clones in this sample may be carry-over from other donors' samples. This chain's CDR3 is CASSLPTGLREKLFF. CDR3 nucleotide sequence: TGTGCCAGCAGCCTACCGACAGGCTTGAGGGAAAAACTGTTTTTT.